This T cell receptor (beta chain) was obtained from a study of blood T cells in healthy people across ages. Combining a sample-barcoded 5' primer with a J-beta primer mix, a second PCR ran for about 7 to 11 cycles. Every molecule of cDNA carried a tag from a template-switch adaptor with 12 random nucleotides. TCRdb recomputed calls from the 5' RACE reads with MiXCR, one row per CDR3 protein. The data contain fewer than 700,000 distinct CDR3 sequences, around 50% of them singletons. With 6 bases clipped from V and 5 bases from J, the junction kept 11 bases outside the gene matches. This CDR3 is 16 amino acids long. From germline, CDR1 is MGHDK and CDR2 SYGVNS. They isolated at least 7 million PBMCs from each sample. This clonotype was counted at least ten times.

This chain links TRBV25-1 with TRBJ1-1, with 11 bases identical to TRBD1. Sequencing input: blood. This TCR was sampled from an elderly man in good health. CDR3: CASSENPGQGGTEAFF. CDR3 sequence (DNA): TGTGCCAGCAGCGAGAATCCGGGACAGGGGGGTACTGAAGCTTTCTTT.